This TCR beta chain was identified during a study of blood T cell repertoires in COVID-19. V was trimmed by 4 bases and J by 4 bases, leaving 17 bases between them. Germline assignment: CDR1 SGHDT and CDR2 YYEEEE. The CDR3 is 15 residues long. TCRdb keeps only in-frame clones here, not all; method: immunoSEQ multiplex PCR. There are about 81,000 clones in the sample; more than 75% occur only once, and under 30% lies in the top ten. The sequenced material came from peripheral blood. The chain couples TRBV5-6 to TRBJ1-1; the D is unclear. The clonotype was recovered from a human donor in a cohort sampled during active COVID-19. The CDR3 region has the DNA TGTGCCAGCAGCCCGATGATTCGGGAGGGCACTGAAGCTTTCTTT. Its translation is CASSPMIREGTEAFF.